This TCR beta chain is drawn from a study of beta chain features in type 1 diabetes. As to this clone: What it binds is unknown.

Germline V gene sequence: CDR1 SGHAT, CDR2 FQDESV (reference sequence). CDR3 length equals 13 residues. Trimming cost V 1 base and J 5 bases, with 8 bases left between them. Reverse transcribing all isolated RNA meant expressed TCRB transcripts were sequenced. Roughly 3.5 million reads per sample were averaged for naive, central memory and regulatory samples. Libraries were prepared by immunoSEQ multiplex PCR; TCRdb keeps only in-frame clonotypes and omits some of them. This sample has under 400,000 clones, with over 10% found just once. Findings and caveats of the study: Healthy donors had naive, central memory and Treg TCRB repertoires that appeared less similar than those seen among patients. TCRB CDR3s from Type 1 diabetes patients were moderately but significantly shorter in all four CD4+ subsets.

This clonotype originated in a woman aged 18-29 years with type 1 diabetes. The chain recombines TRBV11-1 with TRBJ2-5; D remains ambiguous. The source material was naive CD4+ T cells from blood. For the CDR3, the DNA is TGTGCCAGCAGCTTAGGAGAGCTCGAGACCCAGTACTTC. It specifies CASSLGELETQYF.